These 23 T cell receptor beta chains share one sample of origin, sequenced in a study of T cell changes during pregnancy in multiple sclerosis. TCRdb's table, derived via immunoSEQ multiplex PCR, lists solely in-frame clones and lacks some. The sample consists of 50,000 to 60,000 clones, approximately 90% of them appearing once. Sequencing used CD4+ T cells from peripheral blood mononuclear cells, obtained in the first trimester of pregnancy. These TCRs come from a female donor with multiple sclerosis, enrolled in a pregnancy study.

J is TRBJ2-1 and V is TRBV9; 12 bases line up with TRBD1. The V gene's germline CDR1 is SGDLS and CDR2 YYNGEE. Germline trimming cut 3 bases from V and 6 bases from J; bases unmatched to any gene: 4. This CDR3 spans 15 amino acids. The CDR3 sequence is CASSGGQGAFNEQFF. In DNA, the CDR3 is TGTGCCAGCAGCGGGGGACAGGGGGCATTCAATGAGCAGTTCTTC.

This clone appeared a single time. The V and J genes are TRBV2 and TRBJ2-1, with 10 bases matching TRBD1. CDR1 is SNHLY, CDR2 FYNNEI, per germline. The CDR3 is 15 residues long. The trim removed 4 bases at V and 4 bases at J, leaving 4 bases unmatched. The CDR3 protein is CASSGGDRGYNEQFF. The CDR3 nucleotides are TGTGCCAGCAGTGGAGGGGACAGGGGTTACAATGAGCAGTTCTTC.

The chain couples TRBV6-1 to TRBJ2-2; TRBD2 aligns across 10 bases. CDR3 length: 14 amino acids. Losses at the gene ends were 8 bases for V and 8 bases for J; bases not matched to a gene: 8. Germline V CDR1 and CDR2: MNHNS, SASEGT. The CDR3 DNA reads TGTGCCAGCCAGAGCGGGGGGGCGCAGGGGGAGCTGTTTTTT. Its protein product is CASQSGGAQGELFF.

The chain couples TRBV10-3 to TRBJ2-7; 10 nucleotides agree with TRBD1. Losses at the gene ends were 1 base for V and 6 bases for J; bases not matched to a gene: 9. This CDR3 spans 16 amino acids. Germline lookup yields CDR1 ENHRY and CDR2 SYGVKD. The CDR3 here is CAISEYRTGGLSEQYF. CDR3 bases: TGTGCCATCAGTGAGTATAGGACAGGGGGGCTTTCCGAGCAGTACTTC.

This clone was detected only once. The V gene is TRBV28, the J gene TRBJ1-2; D is undetermined. The V end was cut by 2 bases, the J end by 5 bases, with 6 bases between. Germline CDR1 and CDR2: MDHEN and SYDVKM. This CDR3 region has 12 residues. The CDR3 loop reads CASSLPQYGYTF. For the CDR3, the DNA is TGTGCCAGCAGTTTACCCCAGTATGGCTACACCTTC.

This chain joins TRBV28 and TRBJ1-2, with 7 bases fitting TRBD1. The CDR3 totals 14 residues. Germline CDR1 MDHEN, CDR2 SYDVKM. The V segment lost 5 bases and the J segment 3 bases; nucleotides outside the gene matches: 6. CDR3 bases: TGTGCCAGCAGTCACAGGGGTCGGGACTATGGCTACACCTTC. Its protein product is CASSHRGRDYGYTF.

The chain couples TRBV19 to TRBJ1-1, with 12 positions matching TRBD1. Germline CDR1 is LNHDA and CDR2 is SQIVND (reference sequence). V gave up 0 bases and J gave up 0 bases; unmatched junction bases: 5. The length of the CDR3 is 18 residues. The CDR3, as DNA: TGTGCCAGTAGTATAGATCGGGACAGGGGGCTTATGAACACTGAAGCTTTCTTT. Protein sequence: CASSIDRDRGLMNTEAFF.

The chain has TRBV7-2 and TRBJ1-6, with D tentatively TRBD1 (5 bases). Germline values: CDR1 SGHTA, CDR2 FQGNSA. The CDR3 has 14 residues. The V gene lost 5 bases and the J gene lost 10 bases, with 15 bases spanning the gap. CDR3 in amino acids: CASSPDSGWSPLHF. As DNA, the CDR3 is TGTGCCAGCAGCCCCGACAGTGGTTGGTCACCCCTCCACTTT.

V gene TRBV7-5 combines with J gene TRBJ2-7; the DNA was not used to check the table's D call, TRBD2. TRBV7-5 is designated a pseudogene. This CDR3 contains 19 residues. The CDR3 DNA is TGTGCCAGAAGCACAAGAGGTGCCGGATTTCGGGGGAACTCCTACGAGCAGTACTTC. Translating it yields CARSTRGAGFRGNSYEQYF.

The rearrangement links TRBV28 to TRBJ2-7, with TRBD2 as a possible D gene (6 bases). The CDR3 contains 15 residues. The V and J ends lost 3 bases and 1 base respectively, with 13 bases between them. CDR1 and CDR2 from the germline V gene are MDHEN and SYDVKM. CDR3 sequence: CASSFVISGSYEQYF. CDR3 bases: TGTGCCAGCAGTTTCGTCATAAGCGGGTCCTACGAGCAGTACTTC.

This clone was observed many times. The chain recombines TRBV5-5 with TRBJ1-5; D might be TRBD1 (5 bases). The V end was cut by 3 bases, the J end by 9 bases, with 22 bases between. The CDR3 contains 16 residues. The V gene's germline CDR1 is SGHKS and CDR2 YYEKEE (reference sequence). The CDR3 nucleotides are TGTGCCAGCAGCTCCCGAGCGGGGCGGGTCAATTGGCCCCAGCATTTT. Its protein product is CASSSRAGRVNWPQHF.

The rearrangement links TRBV2 to TRBJ1-5; D uncertain. CDR3 length: 13 amino acids. The V end was cut by 3 bases, the J end by 3 bases, with 6 bases between. Germline V CDR1 and CDR2: SNHLY, FYNNEI. CDR3 nucleotides: TGTGCCAGCAGTGATGAGGCCAATCAGCCCCAGCATTTT. It translates to CASSDEANQPQHF. The full variable domain, in which reference TRBV2 and TRBJ1-5 provide the parts outside the CDR3, is EPEVTQTPSHQVTQMGQEVILRCVPISNHLYFYWYRQILGQKVEFLVSFYNNEISEKSEIFDDQFSVERPDGSNFTLKIRSTKLEDSAMYFCASSDEANQPQHFGDGTRLSIL.

V and J are TRBV19 and TRBJ1-2; 7 bases are a match to TRBD1. Germline-derived CDR1 and CDR2 are LNHDA and SQIVND (reference sequence). After removal of 9 bases from V and 1 base from J, the junction contained 8 bases not matched to a gene. CDR3 length: 14 residues. The CDR3 is CASARQGGNYGYTF. CDR3 bases: TGTGCCAGCGCCCGACAGGGAGGTAACTATGGCTACACCTTC.

This chain links TRBV30 with TRBJ2-2; TRBD2 is a possible D gene (6 bases). Trimming took 2 bases from V and 5 from J, leaving 18 bases between them. The CDR3 is made up of 16 amino acids. CDR1 GTSNPN and CDR2 SVGIG come from the germline V gene (reference sequence). CDR3: CAWSLGWGRRTGELFF. Written as DNA, the CDR3 is TGTGCCTGGAGTTTAGGGTGGGGGAGGCGGACCGGGGAGCTGTTTTTT.

The chain employs TRBV11-3 and TRBJ2-3; D ambiguous. The CDR3 consists of 13 residues. From germline, CDR1 is SGHNT and CDR2 YENEEA. Trimming took off 3 bases at V and 8 bases at J, with 12 bases between the two ends. The DNA of the CDR3 is TGTGCCAGCAGCTTTAGCCCCGATCGTACGCAGTATTTT. Its protein product is CASSFSPDRTQYF. Full variable domain (outside the CDR3, taken from reference TRBV11-3 and TRBJ2-3): EAGVVQSPRYKIIEKKQPVAFWCNPISGHNTLYWYLQNLGQGPELLIRYENEEAVDDSQLPKDRFSAERLKGVDSTLKIQPAELGDSAVYLCASSFSPDRTQYFGPGTRLTVL.

This sequence joins TRBV18 and TRBJ2-7; D may be TRBD1 (6 bases). Deletions cut 3 bases from V and 3 bases from J, with 24 bases between. The CDR3 sequence is 18 residues long. Germline assignment: CDR1 KGHSH and CDR2 LQKENI. The CDR3 reads CASSPYPKDRPGLYEQYF. In DNA, the CDR3 is TGTGCCAGCTCACCCTATCCTAAAGACAGGCCCGGCCTCTACGAGCAGTACTTC.

The chain combines TRBV9 with TRBJ2-1; TRBD2 aligns across 8 bases. The CDR3 extends over 17 amino acids. The germline gives CDR1 SGDLS, CDR2 YYNGEE. Unmatched junction bases numbered 13, after V lost 4 bases and J lost 4 bases. The CDR3 loop reads CASSSQTGTRLYNEQFF. CDR3 nucleotides: TGTGCCAGCAGCTCCCAGACCGGGACTAGGTTGTACAATGAGCAGTTCTTC.

The chain couples TRBV10-2 to TRBJ2-1; 10 bases agree with TRBD2. CDR1 is WSHSY and CDR2 is SAAADI in the germline V gene. The length of the CDR3 is 15 residues. The J segment lost 2 bases and the V segment lost 6 bases, leaving 4 bases of the junction unmatched. In DNA form, the CDR3 reads TGCGCCAGCAGCGGACTAGCGGCTACCTACAATGAGCAGTTCTTC. Translating gives CASSGLAATYNEQFF.

The genes are TRBV6-5 and TRBJ1-2; the match to TRBD1 covers 7 bases. Trimming cost V 6 bases and J 8 bases; bases outside gene matches: 15. The V gene's germline CDR1 is MNHEY and CDR2 SVGAGI. The CDR3 totals 15 residues. Here the CDR3 reads CASRKKAQGRLGYTF. CDR3 coding DNA: TGTGCCAGCAGAAAAAAGGCACAGGGGAGGTTGGGCTACACCTTC.

V is TRBV2 and J is TRBJ2-1, with TRBD2 matching 14 bases. CDR3 length equals 18 residues. Germline lookup yields CDR1 SNHLY and CDR2 FYNNEI. V was clipped by 7 bases and J by 8 bases; unmatched bases: 16. As DNA, the CDR3 is TGTGCCAGCACCAGAGAGAGGATGGGACTAGCGGGAGTAGATGAGCAGTTCTTC. It translates to CASTRERMGLAGVDEQFF.

This clone was observed a handful of times. The chain carries TRBV21-1 and TRBJ2-7; the D call TRBD1 from the table was never checked on the DNA. TRBV21-1 represents a pseudogene. The CDR3 sequence is 13 residues long. In DNA, the CDR3 is TGTGCCAGACACCTTACAGGGGCCTACGAGCAGTACTTC. It yields the protein CARHLTGAYEQYF.

The V gene is TRBV19, the J gene TRBJ2-2, with D possibly matching TRBD1 (5 bases). The CDR3 runs to 13 residues. The germline CDR1 and CDR2 sequences are LNHDA and SQIVND (reference sequence). Trimming took off 6 bases at V and 3 bases at J, with 8 bases between the two ends. The CDR3 loop is CASRQEYTGELFF. CDR3 DNA: TGTGCCAGTAGACAGGAGTACACCGGGGAGCTGTTTTTT. Full variable domain (missing parts from reference TRBV19 and TRBJ2-2): DGGITQSPKYLFRKEGQNVTLSCEQNLNHDAMYWYRQDPGQGLRLIYYSQIVNDFQKGDIAEGYSVSREKKESFPLTVTSAQKNPTAFYLCASRQEYTGELFFGEGSRLTVL.

The chain uses TRBV30 and TRBJ1-1; unclear D gene. CDR3 size: 13 residues. V shed 3 bases and J shed 1 base, with 9 bases lying between them. Germline CDR1 GTSNPN, CDR2 SVGIG (reference sequence). The CDR3 loop is CAWRAGWNTEAFF. The CDR3 nucleotides are TGTGCCTGGAGAGCGGGTTGGAACACTGAAGCTTTCTTT.